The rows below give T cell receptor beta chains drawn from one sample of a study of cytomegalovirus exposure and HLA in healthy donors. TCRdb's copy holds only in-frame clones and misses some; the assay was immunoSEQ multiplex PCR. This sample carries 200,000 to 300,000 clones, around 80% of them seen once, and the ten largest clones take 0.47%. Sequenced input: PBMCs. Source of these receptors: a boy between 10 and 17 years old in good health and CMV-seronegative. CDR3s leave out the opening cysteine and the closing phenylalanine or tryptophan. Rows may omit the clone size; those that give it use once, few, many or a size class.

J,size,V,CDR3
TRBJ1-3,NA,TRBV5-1,ASSLGTSGLGNTIY
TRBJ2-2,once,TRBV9,ASSVGTSGGVVSNGELF
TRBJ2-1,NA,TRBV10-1,ASSRNYNEQF
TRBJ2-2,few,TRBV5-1,ASSPWTSGGANTGELF
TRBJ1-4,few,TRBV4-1,ASSLQISRDFNEKLF
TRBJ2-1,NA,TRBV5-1,ASRVLAGGYYNEQF
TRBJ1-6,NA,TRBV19,ASSKSGTENSPLH
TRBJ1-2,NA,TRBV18,ASSPLDSYGYT
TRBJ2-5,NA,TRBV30,AWSPTRNRGETQY
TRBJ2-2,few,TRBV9,ASSVVGSGRDLGTGELF
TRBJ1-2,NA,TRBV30,AFSPRRGRIYGYT
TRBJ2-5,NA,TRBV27,ASSGTTGLKTQY
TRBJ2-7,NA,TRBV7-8,ASSRTGGVYEQY
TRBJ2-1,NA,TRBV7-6,ASSLIGGRGGRSSYNEQF
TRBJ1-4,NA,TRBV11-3,ASSPATGNEKLF
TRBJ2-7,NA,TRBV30,AWRAWTASSYEQY
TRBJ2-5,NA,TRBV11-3,ASRDRGRETQY
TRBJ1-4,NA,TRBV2,ASRATGVLVKLF
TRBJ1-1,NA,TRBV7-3,ASSPSGGMGAF
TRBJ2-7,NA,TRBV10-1,ASSESSGGNNYEQY
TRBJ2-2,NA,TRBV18,ASSPQGQATGELF
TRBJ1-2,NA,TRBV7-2,ASSLGQGYGYT
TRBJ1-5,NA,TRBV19,ASGKVSGQGLNQPQH
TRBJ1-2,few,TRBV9,ASSSGYGYT
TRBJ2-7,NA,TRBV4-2,ASSARDVESEQY
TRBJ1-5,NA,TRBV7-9,ASSSTGGPNQPQH
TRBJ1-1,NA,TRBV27,ASSFAGSNTEAF
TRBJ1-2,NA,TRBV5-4,ASSLNSGQEGGYT
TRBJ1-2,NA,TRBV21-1,ASSTSVYGYT
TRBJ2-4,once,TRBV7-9,ASSPWQGQGRNIQY
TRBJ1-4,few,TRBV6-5,ASRSATNEKLF
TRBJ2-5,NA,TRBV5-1,ASSFAGQEETQY
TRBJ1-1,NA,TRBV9,ASSTRTGKGTEAF
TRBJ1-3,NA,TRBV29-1,SVFFPRDSGNTIY
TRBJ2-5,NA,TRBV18,ASSPRVLTEETQY
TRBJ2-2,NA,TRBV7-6,ASSSQGTPGTGELF
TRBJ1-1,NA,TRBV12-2,ASRLQGKGWNTEAF
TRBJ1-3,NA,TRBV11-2,ASRGGAGFLNTIY
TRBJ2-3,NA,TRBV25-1,ASSDPTTGAYTDTQY
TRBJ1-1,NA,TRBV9,ASSVGATGSEAF
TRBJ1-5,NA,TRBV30,AWSFRTGNQPQH
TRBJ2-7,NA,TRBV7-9,ASSLGGGGISYEQY
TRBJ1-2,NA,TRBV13,ASSARETGFDYGYT
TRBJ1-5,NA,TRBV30,AWSVAAGVNQH
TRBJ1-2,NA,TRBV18,ASSLRTGGYGYT
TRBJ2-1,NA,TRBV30,ALRGSGGAADEQF
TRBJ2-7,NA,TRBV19,ASSIALNRGRRMEQY